The source of this T cell receptor (beta chain) is a study of breast tumors, draining lymph nodes, adjacent tissues. Whole-study findings and limits: Tumors had less TCR diversity than lymph nodes, more than nontumor tissue. Luminal-like breast cancer showed significantly greater tumor-nontumor repertoire similarity than basal-like breast cancer did. The lymph node origin of tumor T cells was framed as consistent with a hypothesis, not demonstrated.

Points on this clonotype: Its antigen is undetermined. One end of the junction varies from germline; a read error may be responsible.

TCRdb re-called the multiplex PCR reads through MiXCR, storing one row per CDR3 protein. The top ten clones hold approximately 5.3% of a sample with 85,000 to 120,000 distinct CDR3 sequences, 30% of them seen once. Axillary draining lymph nodes of breast cancer patients supplied the node samples. CDR1 is ENHRY, CDR2 SYGVKD, per germline. There are 16 residues in the CDR3. The sequencing sample was made of axillary lymph node tissue. The chain carries TRBV10-3 and TRBJ2-2; TRBD2 matches at 9 bases. This TCR was recovered from a female donor with breast cancer. Some clones in this sample may be carry-over from other donors' samples. DNA for the CDR3: TGTGCCATCAGTGAGTCTGGCGGGGGGGCCCTCGGGGAGCTGCTTTTT. It encodes CAISESGGGALGELLF.